This record looks at one T cell receptor beta chain sequence and its context. CDR1 and CDR2 from the germline V gene are SGHRS and YFSETQ. The trim removed 0 bases at V and 8 bases at J, leaving 12 bases unmatched. This CDR3 comprises 16 residues. This record belongs to a study of cytomegalovirus exposure and HLA in healthy donors. Amplification used 60 Vbeta primers and 13 Jbeta primers. Sequencing was performed with immunoSEQ multiplex PCR; in TCRdb, only in-frame clones are kept and a portion is missing. The table has 100,000 or so clones, 65% to 85% seen once; the top ten hold 2% to 2.5%. This clonotype was obtained from a man aged 18 to 35 in good health and CMV-seronegative. This chain connects TRBV5-1 to TRBJ1-2; TRBD1 matches 8 bases. Sequencing was carried out using PBMCs. The CDR3 reads CASSLEMGTGGKGYTF. As DNA, the CDR3 is TGCGCCAGCAGCTTGGAGATGGGGACAGGAGGGAAAGGCTACACCTTC.